This TCR beta chain was recorded in a study of cytomegalovirus exposure and HLA in healthy donors. A single count supports this clone. This CDR3 contains 16 residues. The junction had 7 bases not matched to a gene; V was cut back by 4 bases and J by 3 bases. Germline loops: CDR1 MNHNS, CDR2 SASEGT. The PCR employed 60 Vbeta primers together with 13 Jbeta primers. Produced via immunoSEQ multiplex PCR; TCRdb's table is partial and in-frame only. Of about 78,000 clones listed, about 64% are singletons. The V gene is TRBV6-1, the J gene TRBJ2-3; 10 bases match TRBD2. The sequencing sample was made of PBMCs. The sequence was obtained from a man aged 25 to 40 in good health and CMV-seropositive. The CDR3 DNA reads TGTGCCAGCAGTGGGTCACTAGCGGGGTATACAGATACGCAGTATTTT. Translation gives CASSGSLAGYTDTQYF.